The 20 T cell receptor beta chains reported below all come from one sample, sequenced in a study of human thymus T cells. Here immunoSEQ multiplex PCR was the method, and the copy in TCRdb shows in-frame clones only, minus some. The sample shows about 120,000 clones, 90% to 95% of them seen only once. Corrective heart surgery yielded the resections from which the thymus tissue came. Input material: thymus tissue. The receptors shown here come from a boy in the first two years of life with a congenital heart defect but otherwise immunologically healthy.

This clone appeared a single time. The genes are TRBV6-5 and TRBJ1-2; 8 positions agree with TRBD1. Germline V gene sequence: CDR1 MNHEY, CDR2 SVGAGI. This CDR3 region has 13 residues. The ends lost 6 bases at V and 8 bases at J; junction bases unmatched: 8. This chain's CDR3 is CASSQQTGVGYTF. The CDR3 DNA sequence: TGTGCCAGCAGCCAACAGACAGGGGTGGGCTACACCTTC.

The genes are TRBV10-3 and TRBJ2-7, with 7 bases aligning to TRBD1. The CDR3 is 15 amino acids. J gave up 6 bases and V 5 bases, and 13 bases lay outside the gene matches. Germline loops: CDR1 ENHRY, CDR2 SYGVKD. The CDR3 DNA reads as TGTGCCATCAGTCAGGGTGTGACAGGGTTGGCCGAGCAGTACTTC. Amino acids: CAISQGVTGLAEQYF.

DNA for the CDR3: TGCAGTATTCGGACAGATACGCAGTATTTT. This encodes CSIRTDTQYF. The chain links TRBV20-1 to TRBJ2-3; no firm D call. V was pared by 8 bases and J by 3 bases, with 6 bases between. The CDR3 sequence is 10 residues long. Looked up from germline, CDR1 is DFQATT and CDR2 is SNEGSKA (reference sequence).

The J gene is TRBJ2-3, the V gene TRBV7-2; no reliable D call. The V and J ends lost 0 bases and 4 bases respectively, with 8 bases between them. Germline V gene sequence: CDR1 SGHTA, CDR2 FQGNSA. The CDR3 spans 14 residues. The CDR3: CASSLALDPDTQYF. CDR3 in DNA: TGTGCCAGCAGCTTAGCCCTAGATCCAGATACGCAGTATTTT.

This chain links TRBV27 with TRBJ2-1, with 8 nucleotides matching TRBD1. CDR3 length: 16 amino acids. Germline-derived CDR1 and CDR2 are MNHEY and SMNVEV (reference sequence). V shed 5 bases, J shed 5 bases, and the junction held 11 bases outside the gene matches. CDR3 residues: CASSILPGGIDNEQFF. In DNA, the CDR3 is TGTGCCAGCAGTATACTTCCAGGGGGCATTGACAATGAGCAGTTCTTC.

J is TRBJ1-1 and V is TRBV28; TRBD1 is a possible D gene (6 bases). Trimming took off 5 bases at V and 4 bases at J, with 17 bases between the two ends. The CDR3 loop spans 15 amino acids. Germline CDR1 and CDR2: MDHEN and SYDVKM. CDR3 nucleotide sequence: TGTGCCAGCAGTCGGCAGGGGAACCTCGCCACTGAAGCTTTCTTT. Translation: CASSRQGNLATEAFF.

CDR3 in amino acids: CATSRDPRGQGGYF. The CDR3, as DNA: TGTGCCACCAGCAGAGACCCTCGTGGACAGGGTGGATACTTC. The chain employs TRBV15 and TRBJ2-7, with TRBD1 matching 8 bases. Germline V lookup: CDR1 LNHNV, CDR2 YYDKDF (reference sequence). With 0 bases clipped from V and 13 bases from J, the junction kept 11 bases outside the gene matches. The CDR3 length is 14 residues.

This chain connects TRBV28 to TRBJ2-2; D unresolved. The CDR3 is made up of 15 amino acids. Germline CDR1 and CDR2: MDHEN and SYDVKM. Trimming took off 6 bases at V and 5 bases at J, with 16 bases between the two ends. In nucleotides, the CDR3 is TGTGCCAGCAGCCTCCTCTCACGTAGGACCGGGGAGCTGTTTTTT. Translated, it gives CASSLLSRRTGELFF.

The chain is built from TRBV4-3 and TRBJ2-2; D ambiguous. Trimming left V 0 bases short and J 0 bases short, with 17 bases between. CDR1 LGHNA and CDR2 YSLEER come from the germline V gene. CDR3 length: 19 amino acids. Here the CDR3 reads CASSQEVDGRSSNTGELFF. CDR3 in DNA: TGCGCCAGCAGCCAAGAGGTGGACGGGCGGAGCTCGAACACCGGGGAGCTGTTTTTT.

The chain couples TRBV7-2 to TRBJ2-2; perhaps TRBD1 as D (6 bases). V lost 5 bases and J 3 bases, leaving 13 bases between the germline ends. Germline loops: CDR1 SGHTA, CDR2 FQGNSA. CDR3 length: 15 amino acids. The CDR3 DNA reads as TGTGCCAGCAGCGACGACAGGAAATACACCGGGGAGCTGTTTTTT. It translates to CASSDDRKYTGELFF.

V gene TRBV10-3 combines with J gene TRBJ1-2, with TRBD1 as a possible D gene (6 bases). V gave up 3 bases and J gave up 6 bases, with 17 bases separating them. The CDR3 runs 15 residues. In germline, CDR1 is ENHRY, CDR2 SYGVKD. CDR3 loop: CAISDPGGGVDGYTF. Written as DNA, the CDR3 is TGTGCCATCAGTGATCCGGGAGGGGGGGTTGATGGCTACACCTTC.

The chain couples TRBV6-5 to TRBJ2-1; a possible D gene is TRBD1 (5 bases). Germline CDR1 reads MNHEY; CDR2 reads SVGAGI. This CDR3 has 15 amino acids. Trimming removed 2 bases at V and 2 bases at J, with 10 bases between. Written as DNA, the CDR3 is TGTGCCAGCAGTTACCAGGGAATCACCTACAATGAGCAGTTCTTC. It specifies CASSYQGITYNEQFF.

This chain connects TRBV25-1 to TRBJ1-5; D gene ambiguous. This CDR3 spans 14 amino acids. CDR1 is MGHDK, CDR2 SYGVNS, per germline. V was trimmed by 4 bases and J by 0 bases, leaving 7 bases between them. CDR3 sequence: CASSALDSNQPQHF. The CDR3 region has the DNA TGTGCCAGCAGTGCTTTGGATAGCAATCAGCCCCAGCATTTT.

This sequence joins TRBV27 and TRBJ1-2; 7 positions agree with TRBD1. This CDR3 comprises 15 residues. Losses at the gene ends were 6 bases for V and 1 base for J; bases not matched to a gene: 8. Germline V gene data show CDR1 as MNHEY and CDR2 as SMNVEV (reference sequence). CDR3: CASRRGGEINYGYTF. CDR3 bases: TGTGCCAGCAGACGAGGGGGCGAAATTAACTATGGCTACACCTTC.

The rearrangement uses TRBV12-5 and TRBJ2-7, with D possibly TRBD2 on 6 matching bases. The CDR3 has 12 residues. The germline V gene has CDR1 LGHNT and CDR2 FRNRAP. The V end lost 2 bases, the J end lost 5 bases, and 7 bases lay between the germline ends. Written as DNA, the CDR3 is TGTGCTAGTGGTTTGAGGAGGGACGAGCAGTACTTC. Translation gives CASGLRRDEQYF.

The J gene is TRBJ2-3, the V gene TRBV29-1, with D perhaps matching TRBD1 or TRBD2 (5 bases each). The CDR3 is 20 amino acids. From germline, CDR1 is SQVTM and CDR2 ANQGSEA. The V end lost 5 bases, the J end lost 0 bases, and 30 bases lay between the germline ends. The CDR3 region is CSVLTRDVGSLTGSTDTQYF. CDR3 sequence (DNA): TGCAGCGTTCTTACCCGGGACGTGGGCTCATTAACTGGGAGCACAGATACGCAGTATTTT.

The chain is built from TRBV16 and TRBJ1-2, with D unclear. V dropped 6 bases and J dropped 2 bases, with 4 bases sitting between them. The CDR3 runs 11 residues. CDR1 is KGHSY and CDR2 is FQNENV in the germline V gene. The CDR3 sequence: CASSPNYGYTF. For the CDR3, the DNA is TGTGCCAGCAGTCCGAACTATGGCTACACCTTC. Full variable domain (rest looked up from reference TRBV16 and TRBJ1-2): GEEVAQTPKHLVRGEGQKAKLYCAPIKGHSYVFWYQQVLKNEFKFLISFQNENVFDETGMPKERFSAKCLPNSPCSLEIQATKLEDSAVYFCASSPNYGYTFGSGTRLTVV.

The chain is built from TRBV5-5 and TRBJ1-1, with D possibly being TRBD1 (6 bases). The germline V gene encodes CDR1 SGHKS and CDR2 YYEKEE (reference sequence). This CDR3 has 12 residues. V was cut by 3 bases and J by 8 bases, with 11 bases left in between. This CDR3 reads CASSSIRGEAFF. The CDR3 nucleotides are TGTGCCAGCAGCTCAATTAGGGGGGAAGCTTTCTTT.

The chain has TRBV27 and TRBJ2-7; 10 nucleotides align to TRBD2. CDR3 length: 17 residues. J lost 0 bases, V lost 2 bases, and 7 bases had no gene match. CDR1 MNHEY and CDR2 SMNVEV come from the germline V gene (reference sequence). The CDR3 reads CASSLRVAGGSSYEQYF. CDR3 nucleotides: TGTGCCAGCAGTTTAAGGGTAGCGGGGGGCTCCTCCTACGAGCAGTACTTC.

The V and J genes are TRBV18 and TRBJ1-2; D is possibly TRBD1 (6 bases). The CDR3 length is 12 residues. V was clipped by 5 bases and J by 6 bases, with 10 bases between them. CDR1 is KGHSH and CDR2 is LQKENI in the germline V gene. DNA of the CDR3: TGTGCCAGCTCAGGCACAGGGAATGGCTACACCTTC. Translation: CASSGTGNGYTF.